The 24 T cell receptor beta chains listed next were all sequenced from one sample in a study of T cell repertoires in cytomegalovirus infection. From the reads, TCRdb called clonotypes with MiXCR, one entry per CDR3 protein. The sample holds some 220,000 distinct CDR3 sequences, approximately 7% seen once. What was sequenced was PBMCs. These receptors originate from a human donor in good health (CMV status not recorded). Some clones in this sample may be carry-over from other donors' samples.

Comments on this clonotype: Since the CDR3 does not end with the conserved phenylalanine or tryptophan, this likely comes from a read error. J is TRBJ1-1 and V is TRBV9; no clear D. CDR3 length equals 14 residues. CDR1 SGDLS and CDR2 YYNGEE come from the germline V gene. Trimming removed 0 bases from V and 4 bases from J, with 10 bases in between. The CDR3, as DNA: TGTGCCAGCAGCGTAGGGGCTGTGAGCACTGAAGCTTTCCTT. Encoded protein: CASSVGAVSTEAFL.

This clonotype occurred a few times. This chain uses TRBV20-1 with TRBJ2-7; D not certain. The V gene's germline CDR1 is DFQATT and CDR2 SNEGSKA (reference sequence). The CDR3 loop spans 12 amino acids. Trimming took 6 bases from V and 2 from J, leaving 11 bases between them. In DNA, the CDR3 is TGCAGTGCCATTCACCCCACCTACGAGCAGTACTTC. It specifies CSAIHPTYEQYF.

This clonotype came up a few times. The genes are TRBV20-1 and TRBJ1-1, with D hard to call. Looked up from germline, CDR1 is DFQATT and CDR2 is SNEGSKA (reference sequence). The CDR3 contains 14 residues. Trimming pared 1 base from V and 1 base from J, leaving 10 bases between. The CDR3 nucleotides read TGCAGTGCTAGAGCCAGGAGGGAGAACACTGAAGCTTTCTTT. This gives the protein CSARARRENTEAFF.

This clonotype was counted many times. The chain links TRBV12-3 or TRBV12-4 to TRBJ1-1; D might be TRBD1 (5 bases). The ends were cut back, 1 base at V and 2 bases at J, with 11 bases in the middle. The CDR3 loop spans 15 amino acids. The CDR3 DNA is TGTGCCAGCAGTTTAGTGCAGGGATATAACACTGAAGCTTTCTTT. Amino acids: CASSLVQGYNTEAFF.

Many counts were recorded for this clonotype. This chain joins TRBV9 and TRBJ2-5; 13 nucleotides agree with TRBD2. CDR3 length equals 16 residues. Germline CDR1 is SGDLS and CDR2 is YYNGEE. Unmatched junction bases numbered 6, after V lost 3 bases and J lost 4 bases. The CDR3 loop is CASSGGLAGERETQYF. The CDR3 coding sequence is TGTGCCAGCAGCGGAGGACTAGCGGGGGAGAGAGAGACCCAGTACTTC.

Ten or more counts support this clonotype. This rearrangement joins TRBV14 to TRBJ1-6; D call uncertain. This CDR3 spans 13 amino acids. Germline CDR1 and CDR2: SGHDN and FVKESK. Trimming took off 4 bases at V and 14 bases at J, with 15 bases between the two ends. The CDR3: CASSRPDRMTLHF. In nucleotides, the CDR3 is TGTGCCAGCAGCCGTCCGGACCGGATGACCCTCCACTTT. The full variable domain, completed using reference TRBV14 and TRBJ1-6, is EAGVTQFPSHSVIEKGQTVTLRCDPISGHDNLYWYRRVMGKEIKFLLHFVKESKQDESGMPNNRFLAERTGGTYSTLKVQPAELEDSGVYFCASSRPDRMTLHFGNGTRLTVT.

The chain carries TRBV3-1 and TRBJ1-1; no reliable D call. CDR3 length: 16 residues. With 2 bases removed from V and 1 base from J, the gap between germline ends came to 14 bases. Germline V gives CDR1 LGHDT, CDR2 YNNKEL (reference sequence). The CDR3 region is CASSQSSRAPNTEAFF. The DNA for the CDR3 is TGTGCCAGCAGCCAATCGAGCCGGGCCCCGAACACTGAAGCTTTCTTT.

This clonotype was seen repeatedly, ten times or more. The CDR3 here is CASSADDSGNTIYF. The CDR3 DNA sequence: TGTGCCAGTAGTGCCGATGACTCTGGAAACACCATATATTTT. The chain has TRBV19 and TRBJ1-3; D call uncertain. Trimming took 5 bases from V and 0 from J, leaving 8 bases between them. Germline lookup yields CDR1 LNHDA and CDR2 SQIVND (reference sequence). This CDR3 spans 14 amino acids.

This clonotype has ten or more counts. The chain uses TRBV20-1 and TRBJ1-1; the match to TRBD1 covers 10 bases. Looked up from germline, CDR1 is DFQATT and CDR2 is SNEGSKA (reference sequence). V shed 5 bases and J 8 bases; nucleotides not matched to a gene: 8. The CDR3 is made up of 13 amino acids. CDR3 loop: CSAPTGGILEAFF. DNA of the CDR3: TGCAGTGCTCCGACAGGGGGCATCTTGGAAGCTTTCTTT.

This clonotype has ten or more counts. V is TRBV28 and J is TRBJ1-1, with D uncertain. V shed 10 bases and J shed 5 bases, with 20 bases lying between them. The CDR3 contains 14 residues. Germline assignment: CDR1 MDHEN and CDR2 SYDVKM. The CDR3 region has the DNA TGTGCCATTAAGATGGGCGGCGAGGCGACTGAAGCTTTCTTT. Its protein is CAIKMGGEATEAFF. Complete variable domain (other parts from reference TRBV28 and TRBJ1-1): DVKVTQSSRYLVKRTGEKVFLECVQDMDHENMFWYRQDPGLGLRLIYFSYDVKMKEKGDIPEGYSVSREKKERFSLILESASTNQTSMYLCAIKMGGEATEAFFGQGTRLTVV.

J is TRBJ2-3 and V is TRBV12-3 or TRBV12-4, with D possibly being TRBD1 (5 bases). CDR3 length equals 16 residues. Trimming removed 2 bases from V and 4 bases from J, with 16 bases in between. The CDR3 nucleotides are TGTGCCAGCAGTTTAATCAGGGTTGGAACACCAGATACGCAGTATTTT. Its translation is CASSLIRVGTPDTQYF.

This clonotype has a count of ten or more. This chain uses TRBV28 with TRBJ2-2, with D maybe TRBD2 (5 bases). The CDR3 totals 14 residues. Germline CDR1 and CDR2: MDHEN and SYDVKM. The V gene lost 6 bases and the J gene lost 0 bases, with 8 bases spanning the gap. The CDR3 nucleotides are TGTGCCAGCAGCCAGCGGTCGAACACCGGGGAGCTGTTTTTT. This translates into CASSQRSNTGELFF.

This clonotype was counted many times. The chain links TRBV6-2 or TRBV6-3 to TRBJ2-1; perhaps TRBD2 as D (7 bases). Germline V gives CDR1 MNHEY, CDR2 SVGEGT. Trimming took 7 bases from V and 2 from J, leaving 15 bases between them. The CDR3 runs to 15 residues. The CDR3, as DNA: TGTGCCAGCACCTCGTTCGGGGGGCCCTACAATGAGCAGTTCTTC. As protein: CASTSFGGPYNEQFF.

There are many counts of this clonotype. This sequence joins TRBV29-1 and TRBJ1-2; 10 bases map to TRBD1. The CDR3 spans 16 residues. With 0 bases clipped from V and 4 bases from J, the junction kept 8 bases outside the gene matches. Germline CDR1 SQVTM, CDR2 ANQGSEA. The CDR3 DNA reads as TGCAGCGTTGAAGATGGGGGGGACAGGGGTTTCTATGGCTACACCTTC. This sequence encodes CSVEDGGDRGFYGYTF.

The table lists this clonotype with many counts. The rearrangement uses TRBV7-2 and TRBJ2-3; unclear D gene. This CDR3 contains 14 residues. V was trimmed by 1 base and J by 5 bases, leaving 10 bases between them. Germline V lookup: CDR1 SGHTA, CDR2 FQGNSA. The CDR3 is CASSLERVGDTQYF. CDR3 nucleotides: TGTGCCAGCAGCTTAGAGCGAGTGGGAGATACGCAGTATTTT.

The sample holds many counts of this clonotype. The rearrangement uses TRBV6-4 and TRBJ2-1; tentatively, D is TRBD1 (6 bases). The CDR3 loop spans 15 amino acids. V was pared by 4 bases and J by 4 bases, with 14 bases between. Germline V gene lookup returns CDR1 MRHNA and CDR2 SNTAGT. In DNA form, the CDR3 reads TGTGCCAGCAGTGCGGTACCAGGGGTTTACAATGAGCAGTTCTTC. Encoded protein: CASSAVPGVYNEQFF.

This clonotype was recorded many times. The chain recombines TRBV7-6 with TRBJ2-3, with TRBD2 matching 12 bases. The germline V gene encodes CDR1 SGHVS and CDR2 FNYEAQ. The CDR3 has 16 amino acids. V lost 11 bases, J lost 4 bases, and 13 bases stayed unmatched. The CDR3 is CASKRASGGAADTQYF. The CDR3 coding sequence is TGTGCCTCAAAAAGGGCTAGCGGGGGGGCAGCAGATACGCAGTATTTT. Variable domain in full (rest from reference TRBV7-6 and TRBJ2-3): GAGVSQSPRYKVTKRGQDVALRCDPISGHVSLYWYRQALGQGPEFLTYFNYEAQQDKSGLPNDRFSAERPEGSISTLTIQRTEQRDSAMYRCASKRASGGAADTQYFGPGTRLTVL.

This clonotype has ten or more counts. The CDR3 spells CASSLSEGLGNQPQHF. Written as DNA, the CDR3 is TGTGCCAGCAGTTTATCTGAGGGTTTGGGCAATCAGCCCCAGCATTTT. V and J are TRBV28 and TRBJ1-5, with no clear D. The CDR3 spans 16 residues. Trimming stripped 1 base from V and 2 bases from J, with 12 bases between. The germline gives CDR1 MDHEN, CDR2 SYDVKM.

The sample holds many counts of this clonotype. This chain uses TRBV30 with TRBJ1-5; unclear D gene. Trimming took off 1 base at V and 9 bases at J, with 13 bases between the two ends. The CDR3 spans 13 residues. In germline, CDR1 is GTSNPN, CDR2 SVGIG (reference sequence). The CDR3 reads CAWSESGYGPQHF. CDR3 nucleotide sequence: TGTGCCTGGAGTGAAAGTGGGTATGGGCCCCAGCATTTT.

CDR3 nucleotides: TGTGCCAGCAGCCCTCCGGAGGACAGGGTCCGATTTGGAAACACCATATATTTT. Protein sequence: CASSPPEDRVRFGNTIYF. The V call is TRBV13, the J call TRBJ1-3, with 8 bases identical to TRBD1. CDR1 is PRHDT, CDR2 FYEKMQ, per germline (reference sequence). CDR3 length equals 18 residues. V lost 5 bases, J lost 3 bases, and 15 bases stayed unmatched.

In its sample, this clonotype was seen many times. This rearrangement joins TRBV7-2 to TRBJ2-1; 16 positions match TRBD2. Germline V lookup: CDR1 SGHTA, CDR2 FQGNSA. Trimming took 2 bases from V and 6 from J; bases not matched to a gene: 16. The CDR3 runs to 21 residues. CDR3: CASSLRSMGLAGGRRTNEQFF. The CDR3 DNA reads as TGTGCCAGCAGCTTAAGGTCGATGGGACTAGCGGGGGGGCGACGTACCAATGAGCAGTTCTTC.

The rearrangement uses TRBV9 and TRBJ2-5, with D maybe TRBD2 (6 bases). CDR3 size: 17 residues. The V gene lost 3 bases and the J gene lost 3 bases, with 21 bases spanning the gap. Per the germline V gene, CDR1 is SGDLS and CDR2 is YYNGEE. The DNA for the CDR3 is TGTGCCAGCAGCGCCGATCCCTCCCACGGAGGGAAAGAGACCCAGTACTTC. This encodes CASSADPSHGGKETQYF.

In this sample, this clonotype turned up many times. V usage is TRBV20-1 and J usage is TRBJ1-5; D ambiguous. CDR3 size: 12 residues. V gave up 2 bases and J gave up 9 bases, with 11 bases separating them. CDR1 is DFQATT and CDR2 is SNEGSKA in the germline V gene (reference sequence). CDR3 DNA sequence: TGCAGTGCTAGAACGGGTAGTTCGCCCCAGCATTTT. It yields the protein CSARTGSSPQHF.

The chain combines TRBV4-3 with TRBJ2-7; 7 nucleotides line up with TRBD2. With V trimmed by 1 base and J by 6 bases, 3 bases remained unmatched. The CDR3 has 13 amino acids. Germline lookup yields CDR1 LGHNA and CDR2 YSLEER. CDR3 sequence: CASSQVGEGEQYF. CDR3 bases: TGCGCCAGCAGCCAAGTGGGGGAGGGCGAGCAGTACTTC.